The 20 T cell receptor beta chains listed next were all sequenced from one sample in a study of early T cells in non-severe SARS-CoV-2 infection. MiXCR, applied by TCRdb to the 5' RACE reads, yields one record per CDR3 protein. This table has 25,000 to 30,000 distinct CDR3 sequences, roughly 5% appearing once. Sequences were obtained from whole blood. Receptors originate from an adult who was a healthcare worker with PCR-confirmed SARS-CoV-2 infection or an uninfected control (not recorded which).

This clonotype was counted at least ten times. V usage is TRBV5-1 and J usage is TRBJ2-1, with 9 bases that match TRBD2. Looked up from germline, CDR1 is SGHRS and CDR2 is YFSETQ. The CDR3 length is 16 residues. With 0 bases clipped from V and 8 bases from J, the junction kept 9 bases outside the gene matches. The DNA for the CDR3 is TGCGCCAGCAGCTTGGATCTGCGGGGGGGCGGCGATGAGCAGTTCTTC. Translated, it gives CASSLDLRGGGDEQFF.

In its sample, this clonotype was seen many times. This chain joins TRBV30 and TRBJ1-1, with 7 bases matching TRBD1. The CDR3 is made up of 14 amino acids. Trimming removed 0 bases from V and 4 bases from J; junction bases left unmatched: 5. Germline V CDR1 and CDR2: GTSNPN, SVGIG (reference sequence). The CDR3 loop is CAWSVTGSRTEAFF. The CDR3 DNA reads TGTGCCTGGAGTGTGACAGGGTCTCGCACTGAAGCTTTCTTT. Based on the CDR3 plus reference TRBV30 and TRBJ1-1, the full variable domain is SQTIHQWPATLVQPVGSPLSLECTVEGTSNPNLYWYRQAAGRGLQLLFYSVGIGQISSEVPQNLSASRPQDRQFILSSKKLLLSDSGFYLCAWSVTGSRTEAFFGQGTRLTVV.

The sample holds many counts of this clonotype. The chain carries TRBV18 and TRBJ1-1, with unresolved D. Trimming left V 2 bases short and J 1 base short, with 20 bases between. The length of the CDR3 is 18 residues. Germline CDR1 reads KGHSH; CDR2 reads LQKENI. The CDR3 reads CASSPLSPVLRGNTEAFF. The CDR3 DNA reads TGTGCCAGCTCACCATTATCTCCCGTCCTACGTGGGAACACTGAAGCTTTCTTT.

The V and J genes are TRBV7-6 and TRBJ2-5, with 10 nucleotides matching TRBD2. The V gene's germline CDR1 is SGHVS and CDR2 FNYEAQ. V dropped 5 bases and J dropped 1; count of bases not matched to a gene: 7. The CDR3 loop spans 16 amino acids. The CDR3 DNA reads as TGTGCCAGCAGCCTTCGACTAGCGGGTACCCAAGAGACCCAGTACTTC. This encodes CASSLRLAGTQETQYF.

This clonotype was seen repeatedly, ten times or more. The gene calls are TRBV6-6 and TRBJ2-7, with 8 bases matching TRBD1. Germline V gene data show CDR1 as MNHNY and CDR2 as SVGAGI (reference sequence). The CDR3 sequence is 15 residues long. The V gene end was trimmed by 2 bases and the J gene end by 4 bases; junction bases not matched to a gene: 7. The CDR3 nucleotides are TGTGCCAGCAGTTACGAGGTCAGGGGGCGGTACGAGCAGTACTTC. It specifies CASSYEVRGRYEQYF.

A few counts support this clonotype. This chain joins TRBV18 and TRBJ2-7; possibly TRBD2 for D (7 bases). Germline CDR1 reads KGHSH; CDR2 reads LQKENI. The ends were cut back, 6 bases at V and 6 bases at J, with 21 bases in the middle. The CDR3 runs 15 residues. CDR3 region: CASSALGGRLTEQYF. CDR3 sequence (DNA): TGTGCCAGCTCGGCCCTGGGGGGGCGTCTGACCGAGCAGTACTTC.

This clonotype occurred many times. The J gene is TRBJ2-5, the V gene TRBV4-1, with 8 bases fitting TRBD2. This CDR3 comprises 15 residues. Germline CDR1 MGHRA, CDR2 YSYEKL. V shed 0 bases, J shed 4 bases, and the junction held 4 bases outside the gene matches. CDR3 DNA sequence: TGCGCCAGCAGCCAAGAAGTAAGCGGGAGAGAGACCCAGTACTTC. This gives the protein CASSQEVSGRETQYF.

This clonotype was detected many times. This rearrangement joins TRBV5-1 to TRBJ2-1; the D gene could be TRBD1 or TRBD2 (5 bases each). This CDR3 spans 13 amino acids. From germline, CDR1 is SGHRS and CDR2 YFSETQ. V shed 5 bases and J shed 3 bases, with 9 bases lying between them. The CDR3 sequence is CASRGESYNEQFF. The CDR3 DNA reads TGCGCCAGCAGGGGGGAGAGCTACAATGAGCAGTTCTTC. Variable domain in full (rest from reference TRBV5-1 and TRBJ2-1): KAGVTQTPRYLIKTRGQQVTLSCSPISGHRSVSWYQQTPGQGLQFLFEYFSETQRNKGNFPGRFSGRQFSNSRSEMNVSTLELGDSALYLCASRGESYNEQFFGPGTRLTVL.

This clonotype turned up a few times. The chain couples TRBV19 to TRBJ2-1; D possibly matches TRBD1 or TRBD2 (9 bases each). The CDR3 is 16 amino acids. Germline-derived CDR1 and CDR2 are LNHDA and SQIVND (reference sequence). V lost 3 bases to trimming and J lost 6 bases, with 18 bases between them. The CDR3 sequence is CASSILAGQGGNEQFF. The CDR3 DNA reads TGTGCCAGTAGTATCCTAGCGGGACAGGGTGGCAATGAGCAGTTCTTC.

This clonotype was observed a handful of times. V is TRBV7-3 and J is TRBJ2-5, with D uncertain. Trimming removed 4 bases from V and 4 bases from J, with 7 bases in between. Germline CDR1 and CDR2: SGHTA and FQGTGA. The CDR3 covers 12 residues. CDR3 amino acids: CASSSGTETQYF. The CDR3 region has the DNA TGTGCCAGCAGCTCGGGTACAGAGACCCAGTACTTC. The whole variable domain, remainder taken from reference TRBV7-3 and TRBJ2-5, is GAGVSQTPSNKVTEKGKYVELRCDPISGHTALYWYRQSLGQGPEFLIYFQGTGAADDSGLPNDRFFAVRPEGSVSTLKIQRTERGDSAVYLCASSSGTETQYFGPGTRLLVL.

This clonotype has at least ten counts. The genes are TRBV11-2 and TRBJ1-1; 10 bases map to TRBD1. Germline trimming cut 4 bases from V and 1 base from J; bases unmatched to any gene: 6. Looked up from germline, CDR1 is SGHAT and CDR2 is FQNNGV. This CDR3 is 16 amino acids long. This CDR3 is CASSYGTGVRNTEAFF. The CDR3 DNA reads TGTGCCAGCAGCTACGGGACAGGGGTCCGGAACACTGAAGCTTTCTTT.

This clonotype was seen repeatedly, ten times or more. CDR3 sequence reads: CASRYLRDRGAEQYF. The CDR3 DNA sequence: TGCGCCAGCAGGTATCTCCGGGACAGGGGGGCCGAGCAGTACTTC. The J gene is TRBJ2-7, the V gene TRBV5-1, with 11 bases identical to TRBD1. CDR1 and CDR2 from the germline V gene are SGHRS and YFSETQ. This CDR3 is built from 15 residues. V lost 5 bases and J lost 6; bases outside the gene matches: 10.

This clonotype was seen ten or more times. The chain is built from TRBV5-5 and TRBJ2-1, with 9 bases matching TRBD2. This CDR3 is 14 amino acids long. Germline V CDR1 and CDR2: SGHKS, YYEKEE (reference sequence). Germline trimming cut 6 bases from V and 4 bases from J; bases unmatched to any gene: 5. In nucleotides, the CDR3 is TGTGCCAGCAAGAGGACTAGCGCTTACAATGAGCAGTTCTTC. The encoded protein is CASKRTSAYNEQFF.

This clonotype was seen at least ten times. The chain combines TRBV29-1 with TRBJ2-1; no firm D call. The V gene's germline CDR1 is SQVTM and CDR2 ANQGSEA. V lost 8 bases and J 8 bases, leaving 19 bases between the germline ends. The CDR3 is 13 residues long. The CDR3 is CSPQFSGIHEQFF. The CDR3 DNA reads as TGCAGCCCCCAGTTTAGTGGGATTCATGAGCAGTTCTTC.

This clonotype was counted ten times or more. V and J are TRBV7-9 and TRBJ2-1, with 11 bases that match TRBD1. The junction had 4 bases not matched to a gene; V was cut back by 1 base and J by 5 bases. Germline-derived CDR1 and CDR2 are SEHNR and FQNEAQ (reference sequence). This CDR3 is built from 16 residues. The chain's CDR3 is CASSLGPGQGDNEQFF. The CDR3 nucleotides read TGTGCCAGCAGCTTAGGGCCGGGACAGGGGGACAATGAGCAGTTCTTC.

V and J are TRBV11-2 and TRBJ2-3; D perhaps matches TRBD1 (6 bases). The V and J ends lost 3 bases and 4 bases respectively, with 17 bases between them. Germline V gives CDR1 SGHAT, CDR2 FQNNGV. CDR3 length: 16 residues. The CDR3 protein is CASSFDRSSSPDTQYF. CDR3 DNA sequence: TGTGCCAGCAGCTTCGACAGGAGTTCCAGCCCAGATACGCAGTATTTT.

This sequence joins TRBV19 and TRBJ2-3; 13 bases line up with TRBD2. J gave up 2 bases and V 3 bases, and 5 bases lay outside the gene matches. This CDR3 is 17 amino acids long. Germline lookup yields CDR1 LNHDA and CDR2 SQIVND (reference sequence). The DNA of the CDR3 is TGTGCCAGTAGTATTCAGACTAGCGGGAGGTTCACAGATACGCAGTATTTT. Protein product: CASSIQTSGRFTDTQYF.

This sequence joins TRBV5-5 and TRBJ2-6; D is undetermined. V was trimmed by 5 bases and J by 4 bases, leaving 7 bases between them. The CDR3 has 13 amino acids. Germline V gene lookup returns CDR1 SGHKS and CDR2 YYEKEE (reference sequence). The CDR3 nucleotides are TGTGCCAGCAGGCTGATGGGGGCCAACGTCCTGACTTTC. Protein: CASRLMGANVLTF.

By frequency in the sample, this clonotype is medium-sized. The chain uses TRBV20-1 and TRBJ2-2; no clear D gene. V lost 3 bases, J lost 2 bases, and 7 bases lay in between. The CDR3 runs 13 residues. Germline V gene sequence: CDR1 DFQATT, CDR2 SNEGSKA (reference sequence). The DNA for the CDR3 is TGCAGTGCTAGCCGAGATAACACCGGGGAGCTGTTTTTT. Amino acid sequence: CSASRDNTGELFF.

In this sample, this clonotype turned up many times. For the CDR3, the DNA is TGTGCCAGCAGCTTCGAGAGGGGACAGGGAGGGGGAAACACCATATATTTT. It is translated as CASSFERGQGGGNTIYF. The J gene is TRBJ1-3, the V gene TRBV7-8, with 9 positions matching TRBD1. The germline V gene encodes CDR1 SGHVS and CDR2 FQNEAQ. V was clipped by 3 bases and J by 4 bases; unmatched bases: 10. This CDR3 is 17 amino acids long.